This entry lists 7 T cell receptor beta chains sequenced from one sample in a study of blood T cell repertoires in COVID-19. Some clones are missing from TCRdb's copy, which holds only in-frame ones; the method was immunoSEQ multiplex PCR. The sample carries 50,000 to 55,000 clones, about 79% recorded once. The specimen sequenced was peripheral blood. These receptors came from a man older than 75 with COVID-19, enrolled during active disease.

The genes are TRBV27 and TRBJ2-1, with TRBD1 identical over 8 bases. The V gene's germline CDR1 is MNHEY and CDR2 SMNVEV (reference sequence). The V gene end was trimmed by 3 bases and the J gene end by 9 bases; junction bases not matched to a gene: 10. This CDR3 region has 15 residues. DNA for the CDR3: TGTGCCAGCAGTTTGATTGTCCGACAGGGGAGTGAGCAGTTCTTC. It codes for CASSLIVRQGSEQFF.

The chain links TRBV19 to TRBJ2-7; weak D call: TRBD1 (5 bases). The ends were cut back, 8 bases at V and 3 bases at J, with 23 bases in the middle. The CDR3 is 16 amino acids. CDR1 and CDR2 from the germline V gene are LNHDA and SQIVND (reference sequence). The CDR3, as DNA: TGTGCCAGTTCTACGGCAGGGCACGCAAACGTCTACGAGCAGTACTTC. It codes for CASSTAGHANVYEQYF.

DNA of the CDR3: TGCAGCGTTGAAGATGGACAGGGGGGCGAAAAACTGTTTTTT. This gives the protein CSVEDGQGGEKLFF. V and J are TRBV29-1 and TRBJ1-4, with 10 bases aligning to TRBD1. The V gene end was trimmed by 0 bases and the J gene end by 8 bases; junction bases not matched to a gene: 3. This CDR3 has 14 residues. Germline assignment: CDR1 SQVTM and CDR2 ANQGSEA. The complete variable domain, with remaining parts taken from reference TRBV29-1 and TRBJ1-4, reads SAVISQKPSRDICQRGTSLTIQCQVDSQVTMMFWYRQQPGQSLTLIATANQGSEATYESGFVIDKFPISRPNLTFSTLTVSNMSPEDSSIYLCSVEDGQGGEKLFFGSGTQLSVL.

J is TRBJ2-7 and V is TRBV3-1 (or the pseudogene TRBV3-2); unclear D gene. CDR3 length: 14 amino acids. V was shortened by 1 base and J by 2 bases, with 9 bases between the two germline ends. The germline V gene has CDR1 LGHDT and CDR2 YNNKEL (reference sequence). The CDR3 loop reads CASSQGLGAYEQYV. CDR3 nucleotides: TGTGCCAGCAGCCAAGGTTTAGGAGCCTACGAGCAGTACGTC.

The CDR3 DNA sequence: TGTGCCAGCAGCTTAGGGAGGGAGTCACCCCTCCACTTT. Protein: CASSLGRESPLHF. This chain links TRBV7-3 with TRBJ1-6; D gene uncertain. The CDR3 runs 13 residues. Trimming took off 2 bases at V and 10 bases at J, with 9 bases between the two ends. Germline V gene sequence: CDR1 SGHTA, CDR2 FQGTGA.

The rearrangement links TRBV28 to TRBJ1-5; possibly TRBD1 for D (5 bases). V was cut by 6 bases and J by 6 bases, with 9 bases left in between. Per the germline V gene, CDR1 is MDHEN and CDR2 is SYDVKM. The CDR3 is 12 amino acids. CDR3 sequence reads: CASRIQGQPQHF. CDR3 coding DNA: TGTGCCAGCAGGATCCAGGGTCAGCCCCAGCATTTT.

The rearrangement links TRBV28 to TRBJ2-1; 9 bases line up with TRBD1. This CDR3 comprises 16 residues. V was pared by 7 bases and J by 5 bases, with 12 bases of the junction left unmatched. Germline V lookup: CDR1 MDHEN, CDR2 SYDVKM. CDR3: CASTEAGTGFNNEQFF. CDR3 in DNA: TGTGCCAGCACCGAAGCCGGGACAGGGTTCAACAATGAGCAGTTCTTC.